The source of this TCR beta chain is a study of cytomegalovirus exposure and HLA in healthy donors. On the study more broadly: Genotyping of some 400 donors showed that 70% to 90% belonged to the Caucasian-associated ancestry cluster. Study findings and constraints: 87-base-pair reads could not separate some V segments, including TRBV6-2 and TRBV6-3. In a later analysis, HLA-associated TCR beta chains were more clonally expanded than equally common others.

CDR3 length: 14 amino acids. Germline CDR1 is MNHEY and CDR2 is SVGAGI. The V gene end was trimmed by 5 bases and the J gene end by 3 bases; junction bases not matched to a gene: 5. Regarding this clone: Antigen specificity is unknown.

The study ran its PCR with 60 Vbeta and 13 Jbeta primers. Assay: immunoSEQ multiplex PCR; the TCRdb copy retains only in-frame clones and omits some. This sample contains about 140,000 clones. This clonotype was obtained from a male donor in good health and CMV-seronegative. Sample: PBMCs. This chain links TRBV6-5 with TRBJ2-7, with 9 bases fitting TRBD1. CDR3 sequence: CASSQRQGVYEQYF. In DNA form, the CDR3 reads TGTGCCAGCAGTCAGCGACAGGGGGTCTACGAGCAGTACTTC.